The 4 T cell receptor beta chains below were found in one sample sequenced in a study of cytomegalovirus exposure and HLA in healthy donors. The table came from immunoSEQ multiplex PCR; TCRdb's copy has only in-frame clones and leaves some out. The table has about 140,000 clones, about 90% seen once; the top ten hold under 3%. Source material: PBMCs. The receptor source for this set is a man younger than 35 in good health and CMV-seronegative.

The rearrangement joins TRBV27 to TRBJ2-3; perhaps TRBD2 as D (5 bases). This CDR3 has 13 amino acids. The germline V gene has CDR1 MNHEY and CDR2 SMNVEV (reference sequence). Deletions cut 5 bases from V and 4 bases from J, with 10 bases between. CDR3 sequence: CASSPTTADTQYF. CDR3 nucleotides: TGTGCCAGCAGTCCGACTACGGCAGATACGCAGTATTTT.

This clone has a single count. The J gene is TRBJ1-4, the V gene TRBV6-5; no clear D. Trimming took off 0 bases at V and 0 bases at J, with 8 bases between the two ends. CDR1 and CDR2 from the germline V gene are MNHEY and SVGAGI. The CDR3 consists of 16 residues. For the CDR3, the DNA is TGTGCCAGCAGTTACTCACCGGGAGCAACTAATGAAAAACTGTTTTTT. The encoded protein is CASSYSPGATNEKLFF.

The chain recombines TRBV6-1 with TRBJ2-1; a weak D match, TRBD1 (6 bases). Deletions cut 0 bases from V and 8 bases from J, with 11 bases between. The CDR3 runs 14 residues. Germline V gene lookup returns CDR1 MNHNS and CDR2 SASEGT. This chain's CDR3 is CASSEAGAWDEQFF. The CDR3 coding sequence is TGTGCCAGCAGTGAAGCGGGGGCCTGGGATGAGCAGTTCTTC.

CDR3 bases: TGTGCCAGCCCACGGGGCCGACAGGGCGGCAATCAGCCCCAGCATTTT. It encodes CASPRGRQGGNQPQHF. The V call is TRBV7-2, the J call TRBJ1-5; TRBD1 matches 7 bases. Trimming cost V 8 bases and J 2 bases; bases outside gene matches: 12. CDR1 and CDR2 from the germline V gene are SGHTA and FQGNSA. CDR3 length: 16 amino acids.